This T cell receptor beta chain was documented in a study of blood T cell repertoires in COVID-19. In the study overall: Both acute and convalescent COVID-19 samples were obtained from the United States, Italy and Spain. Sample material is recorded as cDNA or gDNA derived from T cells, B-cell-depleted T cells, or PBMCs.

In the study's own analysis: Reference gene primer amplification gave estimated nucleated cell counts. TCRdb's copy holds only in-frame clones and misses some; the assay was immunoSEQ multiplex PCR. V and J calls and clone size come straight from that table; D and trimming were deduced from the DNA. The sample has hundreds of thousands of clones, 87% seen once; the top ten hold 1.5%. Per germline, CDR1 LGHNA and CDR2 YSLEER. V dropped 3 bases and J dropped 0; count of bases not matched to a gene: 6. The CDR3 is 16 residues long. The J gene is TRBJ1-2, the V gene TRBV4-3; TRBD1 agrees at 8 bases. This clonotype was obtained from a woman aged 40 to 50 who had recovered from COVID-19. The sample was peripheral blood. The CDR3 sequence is CASSHGPQGANYGYTF. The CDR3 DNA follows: TGCGCCAGCAGCCACGGTCCACAGGGGGCTAACTATGGCTACACCTTC.